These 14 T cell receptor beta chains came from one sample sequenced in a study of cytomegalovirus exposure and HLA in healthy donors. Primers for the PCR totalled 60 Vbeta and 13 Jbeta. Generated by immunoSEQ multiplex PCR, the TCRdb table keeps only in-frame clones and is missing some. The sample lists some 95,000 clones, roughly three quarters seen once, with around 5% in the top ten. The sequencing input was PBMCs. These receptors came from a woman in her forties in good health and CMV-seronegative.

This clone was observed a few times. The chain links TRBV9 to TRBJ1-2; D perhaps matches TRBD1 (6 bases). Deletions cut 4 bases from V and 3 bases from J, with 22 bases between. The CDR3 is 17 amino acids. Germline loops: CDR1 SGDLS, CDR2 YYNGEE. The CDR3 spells CASSPRQDPQLHYGYTF. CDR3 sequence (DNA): TGTGCCAGCAGCCCGAGACAGGATCCACAACTCCACTATGGCTACACCTTC.

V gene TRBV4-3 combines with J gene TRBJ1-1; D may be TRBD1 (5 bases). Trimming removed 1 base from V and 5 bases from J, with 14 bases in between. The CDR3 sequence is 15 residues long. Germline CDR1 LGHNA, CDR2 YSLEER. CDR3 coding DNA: TGCGCCAGCAGCCAAGGCCGTCCGGGGGGGACTGAAGCTTTCTTT. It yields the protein CASSQGRPGGTEAFF.

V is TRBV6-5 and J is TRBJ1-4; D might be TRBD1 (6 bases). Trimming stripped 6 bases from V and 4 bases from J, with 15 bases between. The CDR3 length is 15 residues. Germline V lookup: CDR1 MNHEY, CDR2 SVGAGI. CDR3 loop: CASSSQGLGNEKLFF. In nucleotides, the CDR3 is TGTGCCAGCAGCTCCCAGGGGCTCGGTAATGAAAAACTGTTTTTT.

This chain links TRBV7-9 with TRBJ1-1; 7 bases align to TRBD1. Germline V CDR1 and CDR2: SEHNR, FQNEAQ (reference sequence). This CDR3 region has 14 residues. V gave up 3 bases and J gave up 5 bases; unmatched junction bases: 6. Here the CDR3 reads CASSFRQGITEAFF. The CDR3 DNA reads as TGTGCCAGCAGCTTTAGACAGGGAATTACTGAAGCTTTCTTT.

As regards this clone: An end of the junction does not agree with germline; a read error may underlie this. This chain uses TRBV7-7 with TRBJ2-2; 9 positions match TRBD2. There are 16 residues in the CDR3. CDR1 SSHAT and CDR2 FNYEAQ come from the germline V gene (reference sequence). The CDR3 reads CASSLIAGANTGELFF. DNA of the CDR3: TGTGCTAGCAGCCTGATAGCGGGGGCGAACACCGGGGAGCTGTTTTTT.

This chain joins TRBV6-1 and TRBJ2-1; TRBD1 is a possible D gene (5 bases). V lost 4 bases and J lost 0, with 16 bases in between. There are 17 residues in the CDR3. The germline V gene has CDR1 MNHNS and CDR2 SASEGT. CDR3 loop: CASSGGSGASSYNEQFF. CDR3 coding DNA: TGTGCCAGCAGTGGGGGATCTGGGGCAAGCTCCTACAATGAGCAGTTCTTC.

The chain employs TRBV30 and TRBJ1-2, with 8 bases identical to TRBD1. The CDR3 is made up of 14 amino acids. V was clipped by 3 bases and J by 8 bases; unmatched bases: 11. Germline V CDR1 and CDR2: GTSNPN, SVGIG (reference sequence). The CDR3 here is CAWRQTGAWRGYTF. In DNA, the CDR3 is TGTGCCTGGAGGCAGACAGGGGCTTGGCGAGGCTACACCTTC.

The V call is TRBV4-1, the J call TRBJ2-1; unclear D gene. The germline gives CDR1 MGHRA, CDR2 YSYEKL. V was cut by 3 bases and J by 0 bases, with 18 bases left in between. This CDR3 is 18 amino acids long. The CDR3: CASSHLTQASFSYNEQFF. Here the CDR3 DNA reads TGCGCCAGCAGCCACCTCACCCAGGCTTCCTTCTCCTACAATGAGCAGTTCTTC.

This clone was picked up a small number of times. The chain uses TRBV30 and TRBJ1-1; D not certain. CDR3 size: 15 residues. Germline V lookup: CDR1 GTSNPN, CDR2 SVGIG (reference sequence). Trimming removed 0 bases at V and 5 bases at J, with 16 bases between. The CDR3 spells CAWSVRRLSRTEAFF. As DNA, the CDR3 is TGTGCCTGGAGTGTACGGAGGCTCTCGCGGACTGAAGCTTTCTTT.

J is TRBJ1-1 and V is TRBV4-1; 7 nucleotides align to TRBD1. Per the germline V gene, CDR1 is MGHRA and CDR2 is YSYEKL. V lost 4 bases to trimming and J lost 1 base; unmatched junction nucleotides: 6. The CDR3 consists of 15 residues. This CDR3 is CASSPSRTGNTEAFF. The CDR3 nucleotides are TGCGCCAGCAGCCCCAGCCGGACAGGGAACACTGAAGCTTTCTTT.

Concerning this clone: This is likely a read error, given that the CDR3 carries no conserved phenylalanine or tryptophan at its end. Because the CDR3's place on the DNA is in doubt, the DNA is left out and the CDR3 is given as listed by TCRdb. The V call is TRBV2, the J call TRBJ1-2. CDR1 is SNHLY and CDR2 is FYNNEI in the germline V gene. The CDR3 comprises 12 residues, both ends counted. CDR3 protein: CASRRTNYGYTV.

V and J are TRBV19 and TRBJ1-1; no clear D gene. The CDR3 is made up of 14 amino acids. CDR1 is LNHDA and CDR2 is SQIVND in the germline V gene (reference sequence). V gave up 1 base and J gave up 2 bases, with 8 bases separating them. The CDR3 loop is CASSIVSTNTEAFF. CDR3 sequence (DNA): TGTGCCAGTAGTATAGTTTCGACTAACACTGAAGCTTTCTTT.

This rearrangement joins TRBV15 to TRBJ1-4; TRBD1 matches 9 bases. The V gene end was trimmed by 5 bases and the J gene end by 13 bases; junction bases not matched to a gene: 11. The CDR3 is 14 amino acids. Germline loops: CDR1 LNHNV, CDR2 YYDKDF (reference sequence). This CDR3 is CATSPQGRTGVLFF. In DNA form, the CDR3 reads TGTGCCACCAGCCCCCAGGGGCGGACAGGGGTACTGTTTTTT. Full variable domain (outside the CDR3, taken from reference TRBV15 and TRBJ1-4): DAMVIQNPRYQVTQFGKPVTLSCSQTLNHNVMYWYQQKSSQAPKLLFHYYDKDFNNEADTPDNFQSRRPNTSFCFLDIRSPGLGDTAMYLCATSPQGRTGVLFFGSGTQLSVL.

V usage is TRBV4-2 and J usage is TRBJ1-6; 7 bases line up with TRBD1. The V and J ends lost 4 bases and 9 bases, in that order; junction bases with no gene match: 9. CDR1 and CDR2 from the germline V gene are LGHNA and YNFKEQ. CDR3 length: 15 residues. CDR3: CASSPLGGLGSPLHF. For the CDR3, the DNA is TGTGCCAGCAGCCCACTAGGGGGCCTGGGTTCACCCCTCCACTTT.